This T cell receptor beta chain was recovered during a study of metastatic and nonmetastatic thyroid tumors. General study points: Reported TCR beta diversity, measured in blood and tumor, was significantly higher for malignant thyroid tumors than for benign nodules.

A remark on this clone: Antigen: not known.

Not a single patient had been given any form of treatment at any point before undergoing thyroid surgery. The junction had 5 bases not matched to a gene; V was cut back by 7 bases and J by 3 bases. This CDR3 comprises 15 residues. The V gene's germline CDR1 is SGHAT and CDR2 FQNNGV. MiXCR re-clonotyped the PCR reads for TCRdb. In the table there are approximately 19,000 clones, about 35% of which are singletons. The V and J genes are TRBV11-2 and TRBJ2-1; 11 bases agree with TRBD2. This clonotype was sampled from a female donor with papillary thyroid cancer or a benign thyroid nodule (not recorded which). Some clones in this sample may be carry-over from other donors' samples. The sequencing sample was made of tumor tissue. The CDR3 DNA follows: TGTGCCAGCACCCTACTAGCGGGAGACTACAATGAGCAGTTCTTC. This codes for CASTLLAGDYNEQFF.